The 19 T cell receptor beta chains given below trace back to one sample, sequenced in a study of CD8 T cells in ankylosing spondylitis. Points from the study as a whole: There was a TCR beta motif, made of several highly homologous variants, that appeared characteristic of ankylosing spondylitis blood.

Which antigens these TCRs recognize remains unknown. In TCRdb, the 5' RACE reads were re-called with MiXCR into one record per CDR3 protein. The repertoire holds roughly 470,000 distinct CDR3 sequences, 26% seen once, with 0.89% in the top ten. Sequencing was done on a sample of blood, either unsorted or a sorted T cell fraction (not recorded which). These receptors were taken from a male donor with ankylosing spondylitis.

This clonotype was observed a handful of times. The gene calls are TRBV11-2 and TRBJ2-2, with D possibly being TRBD2 (6 bases). The CDR3 length is 17 residues. Trimming removed 0 bases from V and 1 base from J, with 12 bases in between. Germline loops: CDR1 SGHAT, CDR2 FQNNGV. The CDR3 sequence: CASSLDSRTMNTGELFF. CDR3 coding DNA: TGTGCCAGCAGCTTAGATTCCAGGACTATGAACACCGGGGAGCTGTTTTTT.

This clonotype came up a few times. The chain recombines TRBV5-1 with TRBJ2-7; no definite D call. The CDR3 spans 15 residues. The V gene's germline CDR1 is SGHRS and CDR2 YFSETQ. Trimming removed 5 bases at V and 2 bases at J, with 17 bases between. CDR3 in amino acids: CASRLTEQIPYEQYF. The CDR3 DNA follows: TGCGCCAGCAGGTTGACCGAGCAAATTCCCTACGAGCAGTACTTC.

The genes are TRBV18 and TRBJ2-1; 9 nucleotides align to TRBD2. V trimming: 6 bases; J trimming: 0 bases; junction bases outside the gene matches: 6. Germline V lookup: CDR1 KGHSH, CDR2 LQKENI. The CDR3 runs 16 residues. The CDR3 region has the DNA TGTGCCAGCTCTAGGCGGGAGGGGAACTCCTACAATGAGCAGTTCTTC. Encoded protein: CASSRREGNSYNEQFF.

This clonotype showed up just a few times. The DNA for the CDR3 is TGCGCCAGCAGCCGAGGGGCCGGGACAGTCACCGGGGAGCTGTTTTTT. It is translated as CASSRGAGTVTGELFF. The chain recombines TRBV5-1 with TRBJ2-2, with 7 bases fitting TRBD1. Trimming took 4 bases from V and 4 from J; bases not matched to a gene: 10. Germline values: CDR1 SGHRS, CDR2 YFSETQ. This CDR3 is built from 16 residues.

This clonotype has just a few counts. The rearrangement joins TRBV3-1 to TRBJ2-1; D gene ambiguous. Germline assignment: CDR1 LGHDT and CDR2 YNNKEL (reference sequence). Trimming stripped 0 bases from V and 6 bases from J, with 12 bases between. This CDR3 spans 15 amino acids. The CDR3, as DNA: TGTGCCAGCAGCCAAGATCTTAGCCATACCAATGAGCAGTTCTTC. Translating gives CASSQDLSHTNEQFF.

This clonotype has a handful of counts. V usage is TRBV5-6 and J usage is TRBJ2-1; 8 bases match TRBD2. This CDR3 is built from 15 residues. Germline-derived CDR1 and CDR2 are SGHDT and YYEEEE. The trim removed 5 bases at V and 3 bases at J, leaving 7 bases unmatched. CDR3 bases: TGTGCCAGCAGACTCACTAGCGGAGACTACAATGAGCAGTTCTTC. Amino acid sequence: CASRLTSGDYNEQFF.

The chain carries TRBV13 and TRBJ2-5, with D perhaps assigned TRBD1 or TRBD2 (5 bases each). Trimming removed 5 bases from V and 2 bases from J, with 18 bases in between. Germline loops: CDR1 PRHDT, CDR2 FYEKMQ (reference sequence). This CDR3 has 16 residues. CDR3 nucleotide sequence: TGTGCCAGCAGCGCGCACGCAGGGACCCGACAAGAGACCCAGTACTTC. It specifies CASSAHAGTRQETQYF.

V usage is TRBV20-1 and J usage is TRBJ2-3; D perhaps matches TRBD2 (6 bases). There are 16 residues in the CDR3. Germline V lookup: CDR1 DFQATT, CDR2 SNEGSKA (reference sequence). The CDR3 is CRAAPAGGLLTDTQYF. DNA of the CDR3: TGCAGGGCTGCTCCAGCTGGGGGACTTCTCACAGATACGCAGTATTTT.

This rearrangement joins TRBV7-2 to TRBJ2-3, with 8 bases matching TRBD2. V trimming: 2 bases; J trimming: 0 bases; junction bases outside the gene matches: 4. CDR1 SGHTA and CDR2 FQGNSA come from the germline V gene. The CDR3 runs 16 residues. CDR3 residues: CASSLSASGSTDTQYF. The CDR3 bases are TGTGCCAGCAGCTTAAGTGCTAGCGGGAGCACAGATACGCAGTATTTT.

V is TRBV6-2 or TRBV6-3 and J is TRBJ2-1; 10 bases agree with TRBD2. Germline values: CDR1 MNHEY, CDR2 SVGEGT. The V gene end was trimmed by 0 bases and the J gene end by 2 bases; junction bases not matched to a gene: 4. The CDR3 totals 17 residues. This CDR3 reads CASSYSGLAKAYNEQFF. The CDR3 nucleotides are TGTGCCAGCAGTTACTCGGGACTAGCGAAAGCCTACAATGAGCAGTTCTTC.

This clonotype was counted only a few times. The chain carries TRBV6-5 and TRBJ1-1; D remains ambiguous. The CDR3 runs to 16 residues. Looked up from germline, CDR1 is MNHEY and CDR2 is SVGAGI. Between the trimmed V and J ends, which lost 2 bases and 1 base, there was a span of 14 bases. The CDR3 spells CASSYREGRPNTEAFF. The DNA for the CDR3 is TGTGCCAGCAGTTACCGGGAAGGCAGACCGAACACTGAAGCTTTCTTT.

V and J are TRBV20-1 and TRBJ1-4; D is perhaps TRBD1 (5 bases). Germline lookup yields CDR1 DFQATT and CDR2 SNEGSKA (reference sequence). Trimming shortened V by 0 bases and J by 0 bases, and 11 bases separated the two germline ends. The CDR3 has 16 residues. The CDR3 region has the DNA TGCAGTGCTAGAGATCCCAGGGCCGCAACTAATGAAAAACTGTTTTTT. It codes for CSARDPRAATNEKLFF.

The V gene is TRBV7-2, the J gene TRBJ2-5, with 8 positions matching TRBD2. After removal of 1 base from V and 2 bases from J, the junction contained 6 bases not matched to a gene. This CDR3 comprises 16 residues. CDR1 is SGHTA, CDR2 FQGNSA, per germline. The DNA for the CDR3 is TGTGCCAGCAGCTTAGGGTATTCTAGCGGGCAAGAGACCCAGTACTTC. Its protein product is CASSLGYSSGQETQYF.

The chain recombines TRBV12-3 or TRBV12-4 with TRBJ2-5; 7 bases map to TRBD2. This CDR3 comprises 14 residues. J was trimmed by 5 bases and V by 2 bases; bases with no gene match: 5. The CDR3 DNA sequence: TGTGCCAGCAGTTTAATCCAGGGAGGGGAGACCCAGTACTTC. As protein: CASSLIQGGETQYF.

This clonotype has a count of ten or more. This chain joins TRBV5-1 and TRBJ2-1, with TRBD2 matching over 15 bases. The CDR3 runs 17 residues. Unmatched junction bases numbered 2, after V lost 4 bases and J lost 0 bases. Germline V gene sequence: CDR1 SGHRS, CDR2 YFSETQ. In DNA, the CDR3 is TGCGCCAGCAGCCGGACTAGCGGGAGGGACTCCTACAATGAGCAGTTCTTC. It is translated as CASSRTSGRDSYNEQFF. Looking up the rest from reference TRBV5-1 and TRBJ2-1 gives the full variable domain: KAGVTQTPRYLIKTRGQQVTLSCSPISGHRSVSWYQQTPGQGLQFLFEYFSETQRNKGNFPGRFSGRQFSNSRSEMNVSTLELGDSALYLCASSRTSGRDSYNEQFFGPGTRLTVL.

This clonotype has a handful of counts. The CDR3 protein is CASSIKGPSIEQYV. CDR3 coding DNA: TGTGCCAGCAGCATCAAAGGCCCTAGTATCGAGCAGTACGTC. The chain employs TRBV7-4 and TRBJ2-7; D ambiguous. The CDR3 is 14 residues long. CDR1 and CDR2 (germline): SGHVT, SQSDAQ. The ends were cut back, 5 bases at V and 6 bases at J, with 17 bases in the middle.

This clonotype was seen only a few times. The rearrangement uses TRBV5-1 and TRBJ2-2; D uncertain. The CDR3 extends over 15 amino acids. V was shortened by 4 bases and J by 3 bases, with 13 bases between the two germline ends. Germline V gene data show CDR1 as SGHRS and CDR2 as YFSETQ. In DNA, the CDR3 is TGCGCCAGCAGCCCGTTCGGCCAAGACACCGGGGAGCTGTTTTTT. Translating gives CASSPFGQDTGELFF.

This clonotype turned up a few times. The chain uses TRBV5-1 and TRBJ2-5, with TRBD1 identical over 7 bases. Germline V CDR1 and CDR2: SGHRS, YFSETQ. V shed 0 bases, J shed 1 base, and the junction held 3 bases outside the gene matches. This CDR3 has 15 residues. CDR3: CASSLAGGTQETQYF. The CDR3 region has the DNA TGCGCCAGCAGCTTGGCAGGGGGAACCCAAGAGACCCAGTACTTC.

This clonotype has more than one count but fewer than ten. The V call is TRBV20-1, the J call TRBJ2-1, with 9 bases identical to TRBD2. CDR3 length: 15 amino acids. V was clipped by 3 bases and J by 7 bases; unmatched bases: 10. The V gene's germline CDR1 is DFQATT and CDR2 SNEGSKA (reference sequence). CDR3 loop: CSARGSGSFTNEQFF. CDR3 in DNA: TGCAGTGCTAGGGGTAGCGGGAGTTTCACGAATGAGCAGTTCTTC.